This is a list of T cell receptor beta chains from one sample in a study of blood T cell repertoires in COVID-19. Clones were read by immunoSEQ multiplex PCR, and TCRdb kept only the in-frame ones, dropping some. This sample has roughly 86,000 clones, with approximately 83% found just once. Sequencing input: peripheral blood. The receptor set was obtained from a man in his fifties or sixties with acute or convalescent COVID-19. Both conserved end residues are part of each CDR3. The D gene is left open where the match is weak. Not all rows give a size; the values are once, few, many and, for expanded clones, a class.

clone_size j_call d_call v_call cdr3_aa cdr3_nt
once TRBJ2-3 TRBD2 TRBV10-2 CASKRGTTDTQYF TGCGCCAGCAAGCGGGGAACGACAGATACGCAGTATTTT
NA TRBJ1-1 NA TRBV30 CAWSNSPSWAFF TGTGCCTGGAGTAACAGCCCCAGTTGGGCTTTCTTT
NA TRBJ1-2 NA TRBV11-2 CASSLGRDGYTF TGTGCCAGCAGCTTAGGCAGGGATGGCTACACCTTC
NA TRBJ2-5 TRBD1 TRBV5-6 CASSLDRGVQETQYF TGTGCCAGCAGCCTCGACAGGGGGGTCCAAGAGACCCAGTACTTC
NA TRBJ1-5 NA TRBV10-3 CAISDHKGSNQPQHF TGTGCCATCAGCGATCATAAGGGGAGCAATCAGCCCCAGCATTTT
NA TRBJ2-7 NA TRBV25-1 CASSGTLAYEQYF TGTGCCAGCAGTGGGACATTGGCCTACGAGCAGTACTTC
NA TRBJ2-3 TRBD2 TRBV9 CASSVAPSGSTDTQYF TGTGCCAGCAGCGTAGCTCCTAGCGGCTCCACAGATACGCAGTATTTT
NA TRBJ1-5 TRBD1 TRBV19 CASSRTGVSSVSNQPQHF TGTGCCAGTAGTCGGACAGGGGTGTCTTCCGTGAGCAATCAGCCCCAGCATTTT
NA TRBJ1-1 NA TRBV6-6 CASSSTENTEAFF TGTGCCAGCAGTTCCACAGAGAACACTGAAGCTTTCTTT
NA TRBJ1-5 TRBD1 TRBV6-2/TRBV6-3 CASSRTGPYSNQPQHF TGTGCCAGCAGCCGGACAGGGCCTTATAGCAATCAGCCCCAGCATTTT
NA TRBJ2-2 TRBD1 TRBV18 CASSPPGQGRTGELFF TGTGCCAGCTCGCCGCCGGGACAGGGTAGGACCGGGGAGCTGTTTTTT
few TRBJ2-7 NA TRBV5-1 CASSLGQNYEQYF TGCGCCAGCAGCTTGGGGCAGAACTACGAGCAGTACTTC
NA TRBJ1-1 NA TRBV30 CAWSGQVNTEAFF TGTGCCTGGAGTGGACAGGTGAACACTGAAGCTTTCTTT
NA TRBJ1-1 TRBD1 TRBV27 CASSLSRTGFEAFF TGTGCCAGCAGTTTATCCCGGACAGGGTTTGAAGCTTTCTTT
NA TRBJ2-2 NA TRBV24-1 CATSDPSTNTGELFF TGTGCCACCAGTGACCCCTCAACAAACACCGGGGAGCTGTTTTTT
NA TRBJ1-6 TRBD1 TRBV30 CAWSIAGTGNSPLHF TGTGCCTGGAGCATAGCCGGGACAGGGAATTCACCCCTCCACTTT
NA TRBJ1-3 NA TRBV7-9 CASSRPTADSGNTIYF TGTGCCAGCAGCCGCCCGACAGCAGACTCTGGAAACACCATATATTTT
NA TRBJ1-2 TRBD1 TRBV28 CASSLETGHGYTF TGTGCCAGCAGTTTAGAGACAGGGCATGGCTACACCTTC
NA TRBJ1-2 NA TRBV24-1 CATSNSAGNGYTF TGTGCCACCAGTAATTCGGCAGGGAACGGCTACACCTTC
NA TRBJ2-5 TRBD1 TRBV6-2/TRBV6-3 CASSEPFRTGVEETQYF TGTGCCAGCAGCGAACCTTTCCGGACAGGGGTCGAGGAGACCCAGTACTTC
NA TRBJ1-2 NA TRBV6-5 CATVDPGYYGYTF TGTGCCACAGTCGACCCAGGGTACTATGGCTACACCTTC
NA TRBJ1-2 NA TRBV5-6 CASSLFGVSQGYTF TGTGCCAGCAGCTTGTTCGGGGTATCTCAGGGCTACACCTTC
NA TRBJ2-6 NA TRBV6-5 CASSPRTAGANVLTF TGTGCCAGCAGTCCTCGGACAGCCGGGGCCAACGTCCTGACTTTC
NA TRBJ1-6 NA TRBV6-5 CASRDTNSPLHF TGTGCCAGCCGCGATACGAATTCACCCCTCCACTTT